This T cell receptor (beta chain) was obtained from a study of shared clonotypes between healthy human individuals. Trimming shortened V by 4 bases and J by 2 bases, and 14 bases separated the two germline ends. Per the germline V gene, CDR1 is LGHNA and CDR2 is YNFKEQ. This CDR3 region has 15 residues. Donors comprised only Caucasian adults living in Nashville, Tennessee. Assay: immunoSEQ multiplex PCR; the TCRdb copy retains only in-frame clones and omits some. The table includes 500,000 to 650,000 clones, 70% to 80% detected once. The chain is built from TRBV4-2 and TRBJ1-1, with D uncertain. Material: PBMCs. This TCR came from a woman aged 40 to 55 in good health. Some clones in this sample may be carry-over from other donors' samples. Here the CDR3 reads CASSLNPPGNTEAFF. CDR3 DNA sequence: TGTGCCAGCAGCCTAAATCCCCCGGGCAACACTGAAGCTTTCTTT.